One and the same sample provided the 4 T cell receptor beta chains below, sequenced in a study of ipilimumab plus nivolumab after autologous stem cell transplantation. Clones were sequenced by immunoSEQ multiplex PCR, and TCRdb holds only the in-frame ones, with some missing. The sample includes tens of thousands of clones, around 93% of them seen just once. The input for sequencing was PBMCs, taken in a trial of ipilimumab plus nivolumab as post-transplant consolidation. The source is a male donor with multiple myeloma.

This chain uses TRBV5-1 with TRBJ2-5, with D uncertain. The CDR3 spans 11 residues. Looked up from germline, CDR1 is SGHRS and CDR2 is YFSETQ. V lost 4 bases to trimming and J lost 1 base, with 2 bases between them. The CDR3 coding sequence is TGCGCCAGCAGCGTCCAAGAGACCCAGTACTTC. Residues: CASSVQETQYF.

There are a few counts of this clone. The chain employs TRBV5-1 and TRBJ2-3; no clear D. V dropped 6 bases and J dropped 3 bases, with 17 bases sitting between them. The V gene's germline CDR1 is SGHRS and CDR2 YFSETQ. The CDR3 is 15 residues long. CDR3 nucleotide sequence: TGCGCCAGCACCGCTTCCCCCAGGCTTACAGATACGCAGTATTTT. Translation gives CASTASPRLTDTQYF.

This rearrangement joins TRBV9 to TRBJ2-3; 9 bases are shared with TRBD2. Trimming removed 0 bases from V and 4 bases from J; junction bases left unmatched: 6. There are 16 residues in the CDR3. In germline, CDR1 is SGDLS, CDR2 YYNGEE. The CDR3, as DNA: TGTGCCAGCAGCGTAGTTCCAGCGGGGGGCCCAGATACGCAGTATTTT. Amino acid sequence: CASSVVPAGGPDTQYF.

The genes are TRBV2 and TRBJ2-1, with 9 bases aligning to TRBD2. This CDR3 has 15 residues. V was pared by 3 bases and J by 5 bases, with 5 bases of the junction left unmatched. In germline, CDR1 is SNHLY, CDR2 FYNNEI. The CDR3 sequence is CASSENLAGNNEQFF. The DNA of the CDR3 is TGTGCCAGCAGTGAGAACCTAGCGGGGAACAATGAGCAGTTCTTC.